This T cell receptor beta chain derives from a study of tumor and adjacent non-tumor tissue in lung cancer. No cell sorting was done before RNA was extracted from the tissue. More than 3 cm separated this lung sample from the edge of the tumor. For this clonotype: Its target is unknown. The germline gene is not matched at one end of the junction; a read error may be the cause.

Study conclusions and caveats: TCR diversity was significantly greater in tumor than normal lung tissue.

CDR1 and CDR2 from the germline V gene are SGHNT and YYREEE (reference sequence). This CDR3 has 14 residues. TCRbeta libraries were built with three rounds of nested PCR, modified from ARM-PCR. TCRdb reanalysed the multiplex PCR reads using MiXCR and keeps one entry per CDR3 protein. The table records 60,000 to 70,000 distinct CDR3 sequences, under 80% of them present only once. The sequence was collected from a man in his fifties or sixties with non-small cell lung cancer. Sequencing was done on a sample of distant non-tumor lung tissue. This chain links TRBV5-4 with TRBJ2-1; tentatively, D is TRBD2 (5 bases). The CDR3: CASRRAGSYNDQIF. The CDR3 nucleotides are TGTGCCAGCAGGAGGGCTGGGTCCTACAATGACCAGATCTTC.